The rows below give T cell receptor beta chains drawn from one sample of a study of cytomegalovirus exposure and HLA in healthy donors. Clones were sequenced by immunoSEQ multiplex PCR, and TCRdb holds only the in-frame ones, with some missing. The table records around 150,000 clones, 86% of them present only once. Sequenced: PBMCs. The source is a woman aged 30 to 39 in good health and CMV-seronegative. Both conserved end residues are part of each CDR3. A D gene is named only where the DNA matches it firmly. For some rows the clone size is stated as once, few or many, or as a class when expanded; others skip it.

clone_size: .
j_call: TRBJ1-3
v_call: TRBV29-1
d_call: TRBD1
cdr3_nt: TGCAGCGTTGGACAGGGGGTGGCAAACACCATATATTTT
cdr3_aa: CSVGQGVANTIYF

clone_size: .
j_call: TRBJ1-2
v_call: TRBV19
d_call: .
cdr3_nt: TGTGCCAGTAGTCCAGGGTGGGACTATGGCTACACCTTC
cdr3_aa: CASSPGWDYGYTF

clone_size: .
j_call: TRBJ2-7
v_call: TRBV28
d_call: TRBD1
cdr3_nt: TGTGCCAGCAGTCCCGGACGGGACAGGGATAAGTACTTC
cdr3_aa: CASSPGRDRDKYF

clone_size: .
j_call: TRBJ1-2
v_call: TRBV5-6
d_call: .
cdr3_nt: TGTGCCAGCAGCTTGAGATTGGGTGGCTACACCTTC
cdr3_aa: CASSLRLGGYTF

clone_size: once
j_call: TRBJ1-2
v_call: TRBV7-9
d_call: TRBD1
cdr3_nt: TGTGCCAGCAGCTTAGGCGACAGGGCGGTTGGCTACACCTTC
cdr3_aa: CASSLGDRAVGYTF

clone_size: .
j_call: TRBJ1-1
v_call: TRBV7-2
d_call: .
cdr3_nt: TGTGCCAGCAGCGAAGCCGGGAAAACTGAAGCTTTCTTT
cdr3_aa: CASSEAGKTEAFF

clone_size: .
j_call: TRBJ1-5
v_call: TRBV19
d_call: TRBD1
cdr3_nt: TGTGCCAGTAGTCAGGGGGGCTTCAATCAGCCCCAGCATTTT
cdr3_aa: CASSQGGFNQPQHF

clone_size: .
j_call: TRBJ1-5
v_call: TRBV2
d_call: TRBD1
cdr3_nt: TGTGCCAGCAGTGGGACAGGGGGCCCCTTAAATCAGCCCCAGCATTTT
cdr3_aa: CASSGTGGPLNQPQHF

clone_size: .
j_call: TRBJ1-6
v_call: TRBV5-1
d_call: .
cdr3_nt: TGCGCCAGCAGCTTGTTAATGAGCTCCTATAATTCACCCCTCCACTTT
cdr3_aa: CASSLLMSSYNSPLHF

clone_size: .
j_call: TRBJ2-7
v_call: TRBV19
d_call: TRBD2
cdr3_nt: TGTGCCAGTAGTCCCTCCTATAGCGGGAGTGGAACCTACGAGCAGTACTTC
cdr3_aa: CASSPSYSGSGTYEQYF

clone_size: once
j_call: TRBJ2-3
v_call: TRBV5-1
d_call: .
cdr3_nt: TGCGCCAGCAGCGAGAGTAGCACAGATACGCAGTATTTT
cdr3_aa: CASSESSTDTQYF

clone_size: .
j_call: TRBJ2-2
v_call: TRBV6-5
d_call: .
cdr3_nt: TGTGCCAGCAGTTACAACACCGGGGAGCTGTTTTTT
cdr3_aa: CASSYNTGELFF

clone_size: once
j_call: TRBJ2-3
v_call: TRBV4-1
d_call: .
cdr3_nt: TGCGCCAGCAGCCAATCTCTGCAAGATACGCAGTATTTT
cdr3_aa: CASSQSLQDTQYF

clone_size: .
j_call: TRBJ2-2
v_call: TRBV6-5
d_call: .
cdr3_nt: TGTGCCAGCAGTGCCGGCCCAGAGACCGGGGAGCTGTTTTTT
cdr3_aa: CASSAGPETGELFF

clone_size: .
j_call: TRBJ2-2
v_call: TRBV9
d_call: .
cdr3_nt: TGTGCCAGCAGAAGCCCCTCCACCGGGGAGCTGTTTTTT
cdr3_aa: CASRSPSTGELFF

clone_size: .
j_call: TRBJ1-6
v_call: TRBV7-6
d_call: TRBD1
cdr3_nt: TGTGCCAGCAGCTTAGAAGACAGGGTTTTATATAATTCACCCCTCCACTTT
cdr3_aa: CASSLEDRVLYNSPLHF

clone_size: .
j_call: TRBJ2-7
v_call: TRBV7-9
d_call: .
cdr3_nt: TGTGCCAGCAGCTCCGGGAACTACGAGCAGTACTTC
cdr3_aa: CASSSGNYEQYF

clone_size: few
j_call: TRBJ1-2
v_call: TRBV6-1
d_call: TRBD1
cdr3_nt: TGTGCCAGCAGGGGACAGGAGTCTGGCTACACCTTC
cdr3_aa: CASRGQESGYTF

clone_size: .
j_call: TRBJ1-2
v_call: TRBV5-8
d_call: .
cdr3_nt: TGTGCCAGCAGCCCACGCTATGGCTACACCTTC
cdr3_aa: CASSPRYGYTF

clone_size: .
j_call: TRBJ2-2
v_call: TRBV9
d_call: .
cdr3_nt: TGTGCCAGCAGCCCCCTCAACGGGGAGCTGTTTTTT
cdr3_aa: CASSPLNGELFF

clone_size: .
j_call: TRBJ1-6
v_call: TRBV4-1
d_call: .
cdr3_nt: TGCGCCAGCAGCCAAGGTGGGGCGGTAGGGAGGCGTTCACCCCTCCACTTT
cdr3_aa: CASSQGGAVGRRSPLHF

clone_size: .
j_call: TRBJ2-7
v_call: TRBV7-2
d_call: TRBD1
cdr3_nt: TGTGCCAGCAGCCCGGACAGGGGAGACGAGCAGTACTTC
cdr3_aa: CASSPDRGDEQYF

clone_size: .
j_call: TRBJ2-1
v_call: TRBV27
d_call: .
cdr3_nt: TGTGCCAGCAGGCCCCAGGGGACCTACAATGAGCAGTTCTTC
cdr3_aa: CASRPQGTYNEQFF

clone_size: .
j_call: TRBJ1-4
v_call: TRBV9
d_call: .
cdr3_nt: TGTGCCAGCAGCGTAGACTTCCGAAGGACTAATGAAAAACTGTTTTTT
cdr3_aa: CASSVDFRRTNEKLFF

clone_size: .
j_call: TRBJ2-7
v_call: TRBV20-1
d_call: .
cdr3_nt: TGCAGCGCAGACGGTGGCGAGCAGTACTTC
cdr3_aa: CSADGGEQYF

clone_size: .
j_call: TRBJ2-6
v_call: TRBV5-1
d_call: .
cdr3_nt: TGCGCCAGCAGCTTATTCATTGCGGGGACCGGGGCCAACGTCCTGACTTTC
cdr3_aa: CASSLFIAGTGANVLTF

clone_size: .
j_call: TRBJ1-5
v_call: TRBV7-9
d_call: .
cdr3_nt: TGTGCCAGCAGCTTATGGCAGGGCGGCAATCAGCCCCAGCATTTT
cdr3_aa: CASSLWQGGNQPQHF

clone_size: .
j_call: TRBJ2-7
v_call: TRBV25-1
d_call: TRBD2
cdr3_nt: TGTGCCAGCAGTGAATGGCGGGAGTACTCCTACGAGCAGTACTTC
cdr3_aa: CASSEWREYSYEQYF

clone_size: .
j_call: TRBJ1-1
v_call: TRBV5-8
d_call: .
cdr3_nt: TGTGCCAGCAGGCGCCAAGAACTATTGAACACTGAAGCTTTCTTT
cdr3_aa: CASRRQELLNTEAFF

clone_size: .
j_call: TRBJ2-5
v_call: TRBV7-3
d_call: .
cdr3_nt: TGTGCCAGCAGCCCCCAGCCGGATTCCGGACAAGAGACCCAGTACTTC
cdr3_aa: CASSPQPDSGQETQYF

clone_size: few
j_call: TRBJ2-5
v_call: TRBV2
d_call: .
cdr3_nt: TGTGCCAGCAGTCCCCCCCCATCCGGGGGAGAGACCCAGTACTTC
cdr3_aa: CASSPPPSGGETQYF

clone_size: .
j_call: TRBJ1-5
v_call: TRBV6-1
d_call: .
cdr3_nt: TGTGCCAGCAGTGACAGGGATGCGGGTCAGCCCCAGCATTTT
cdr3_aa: CASSDRDAGQPQHF

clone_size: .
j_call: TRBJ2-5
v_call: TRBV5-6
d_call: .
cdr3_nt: TGTGCCAGCAGCTCGGGGGACAGTAGGGAGACCCAGTACTTC
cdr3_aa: CASSSGDSRETQYF

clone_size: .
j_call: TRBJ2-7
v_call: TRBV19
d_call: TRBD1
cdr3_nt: TGTGCCAGTAGTATAGATCCGACAGGGCCCGAGCAGTACTTC
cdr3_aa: CASSIDPTGPEQYF

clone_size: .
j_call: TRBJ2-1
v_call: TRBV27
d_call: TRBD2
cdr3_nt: TGTGCCAGCAGTTTAGGGACTAGCGGGGGTGGAGAGCAGTTCTTC
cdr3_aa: CASSLGTSGGGEQFF

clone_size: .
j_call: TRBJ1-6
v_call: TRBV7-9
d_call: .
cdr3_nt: TGTGCCAGCAGCTTTTGGGGACACGGCTTTGAATCGGATAATTCACCCCTCCACTTT
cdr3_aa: CASSFWGHGFESDNSPLHF

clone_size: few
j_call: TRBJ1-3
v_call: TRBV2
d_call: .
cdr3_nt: TGTGCCAGCAGTGAAGAGGTCGGAATTGGAGGAGGGACCATATATTTT
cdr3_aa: CASSEEVGIGGGTIYF

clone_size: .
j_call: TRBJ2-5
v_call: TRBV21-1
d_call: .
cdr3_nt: TGTGCCAGCAGCAGCGCCGCAACAGGAGGGGAGACCCAGTACTTC
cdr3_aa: CASSSAATGGETQYF

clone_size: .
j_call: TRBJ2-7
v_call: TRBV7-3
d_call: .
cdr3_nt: TGTGCCAGCAGCCCCGGACAGGGAGGGCTCGAGCAGTACTTC
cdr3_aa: CASSPGQGGLEQYF

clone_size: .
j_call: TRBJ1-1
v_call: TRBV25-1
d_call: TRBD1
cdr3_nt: TGTGCCAGCAGTGAAGCTGGGCAGGGGGATGCTTTCTTT
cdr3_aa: CASSEAGQGDAFF

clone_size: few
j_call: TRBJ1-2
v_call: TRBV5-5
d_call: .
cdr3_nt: TGTGCCAGCAGCTTGGAGGTTTTGGGAGATCACAGGAGCTACACCTTC
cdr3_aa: CASSLEVLGDHRSYTF

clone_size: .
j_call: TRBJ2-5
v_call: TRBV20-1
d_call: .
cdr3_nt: TGCAGTGCTCCGGAGACCCAGTACTTC
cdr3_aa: CSAPETQYF

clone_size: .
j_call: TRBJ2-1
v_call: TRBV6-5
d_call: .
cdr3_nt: TGTGCCAGCAGCTCCGGGACTCGTCTTCTAAAGGAGCAGTTCTTC
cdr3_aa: CASSSGTRLLKEQFF

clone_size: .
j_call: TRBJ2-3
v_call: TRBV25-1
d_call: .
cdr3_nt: TGTGCCAGCAGCGCCCACGAGGGGGGTACGCAGTATTTT
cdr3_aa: CASSAHEGGTQYF

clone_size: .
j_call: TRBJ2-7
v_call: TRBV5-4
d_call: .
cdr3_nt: TGTGCCAGCAGCCGCAGGCAGTGGGAGCGGTCCTACGAGCAGTACTTC
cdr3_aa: CASSRRQWERSYEQYF

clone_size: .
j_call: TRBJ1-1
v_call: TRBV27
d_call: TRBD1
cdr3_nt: TGTGCCAGCAGTCCAGGGACAGAGCGTAACACTGAAGCTTTCTTT
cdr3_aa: CASSPGTERNTEAFF

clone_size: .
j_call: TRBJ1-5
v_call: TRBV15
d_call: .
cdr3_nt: TGTGCCACCCGGGCAGGTCTGGGCAATCAGCCCCAGCATTTT
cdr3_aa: CATRAGLGNQPQHF

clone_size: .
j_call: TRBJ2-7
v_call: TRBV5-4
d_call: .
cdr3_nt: TGTGCCAGCAGCTTGGAAAACAGGGAATCCTACGAGCAGTACTTC
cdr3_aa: CASSLENRESYEQYF

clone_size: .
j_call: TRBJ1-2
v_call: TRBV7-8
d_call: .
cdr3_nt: TGTGCCAGCAGCTCTAACAGGGAGAGCTACACCTTC
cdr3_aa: CASSSNRESYTF

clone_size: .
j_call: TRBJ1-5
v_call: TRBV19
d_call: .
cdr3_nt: TGTGCCAGTACTACCTGGCCGGGAGAGCCCCAGCATTTT
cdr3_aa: CASTTWPGEPQHF

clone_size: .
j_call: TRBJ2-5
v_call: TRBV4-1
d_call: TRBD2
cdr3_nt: TGCGCCAGCAGCCAAGAACTAGCGGGGGCCAGTGAGACCCAGTACTTC
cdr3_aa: CASSQELAGASETQYF

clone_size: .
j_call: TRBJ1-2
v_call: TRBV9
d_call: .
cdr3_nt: TGTGCCAGCAGCGTCAACATAAACTATGGCTACACCTTC
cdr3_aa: CASSVNINYGYTF

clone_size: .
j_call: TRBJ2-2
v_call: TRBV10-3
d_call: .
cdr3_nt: TGTGCCATCAGTGGACTAGAGAACACCGGGGAGCTGTTTTTT
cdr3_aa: CAISGLENTGELFF

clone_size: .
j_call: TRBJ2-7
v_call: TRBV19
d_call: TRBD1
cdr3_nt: TGTGCCAGCAGGGGGTCGTACGAGCAGTACTTC
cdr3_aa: CASRGSYEQYF

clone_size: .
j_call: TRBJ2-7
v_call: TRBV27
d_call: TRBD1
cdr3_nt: TGTGCCTCCCGGGACAGGTACGATCAGTACTTC
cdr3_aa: CASRDRYDQYF